The present TCR beta chain was sequenced within a study of beta chain features in type 1 diabetes. Study-level results: Within patients, naive, central memory and Treg TCRB repertoires seemed more similar than within healthy donors.

This CDR3 comprises 15 residues. CDR1 SEHNR and CDR2 FQNEAQ come from the germline V gene (reference sequence). J was trimmed by 8 bases and V by 4 bases; bases with no gene match: 6. This clone was counted between two and nine times. Its specificity is unknown. What was sequenced were expressed TCRB transcripts, since all of the isolated RNA had been reverse transcribed. The repertoire was sequenced with immunoSEQ multiplex PCR; TCRdb's copy has only in-frame clones and lacks some. The repertoire consists of around 300,000 clones, with about 8% occurring once and the leading ten covering approximately 0.99%.

V usage is TRBV7-9 and J usage is TRBJ2-1; 12 bases agree with TRBD1. Material for sequencing was central memory CD4+ T cells from blood. The receptor's source is a woman between 18 and 29 years old in good health. In DNA, the CDR3 is TGTGCCAGCAGCTCCGGGACAGGGGGCTATGATGAGCAGTTCTTC. Its protein is CASSSGTGGYDEQFF.